This T cell receptor (beta chain) was identified during a study of T-cell reconstitution after alpha-beta-depleted transplantation in children. The V gene lost 4 bases and the J gene lost 0 bases, with 6 bases spanning the gap. This CDR3 has 14 amino acids. The V gene's germline CDR1 is SEHNR and CDR2 FQNEAQ (reference sequence). A note on this clonotype: The antigen is unknown.

Unique molecular identifiers were incorporated into the prepared TCRbeta library. TCRdb passed the PCR reads through MiXCR, listing each CDR3 protein once. The sample records hundreds of thousands of distinct CDR3 sequences, 20% to 25% being singletons. General observations from the study: Two months or so post-transplant, alpha-beta T cells reportedly derived from several hundred expanded graft clones.

The TCR comes from a boy younger than two who had a stem cell transplant for acute myeloid leukemia, so the T cells may come from the graft donor. The sequencing used PBMCs, mostly from graft donor cells, collected 360 days after TCRalphabeta/CD19-depleted stem cell transplant. This chain joins TRBV7-9 and TRBJ1-4; no firm D call. For the CDR3, the DNA is TGTGCCAGCAGCTACCTCGCAACTAATGAAAAACTGTTTTTT. Residues: CASSYLATNEKLFF.